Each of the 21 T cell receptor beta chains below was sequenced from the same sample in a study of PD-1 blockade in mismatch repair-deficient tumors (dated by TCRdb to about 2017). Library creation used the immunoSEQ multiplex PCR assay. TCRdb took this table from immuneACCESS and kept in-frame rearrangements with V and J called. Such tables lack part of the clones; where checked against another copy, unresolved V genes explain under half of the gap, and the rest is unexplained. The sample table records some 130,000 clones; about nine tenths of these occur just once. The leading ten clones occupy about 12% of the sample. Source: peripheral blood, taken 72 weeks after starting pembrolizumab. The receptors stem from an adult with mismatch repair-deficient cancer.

The CDR3: CASSRTSGRVDTQYF. CDR3 nucleotides: TGTGCCAGCAGTAGGACTAGCGGGAGGGTTGATACGCAGTATTTT. J is TRBJ2-3 and V is TRBV6-4, with 15 bases aligning to TRBD2. V lost 5 bases, J lost 6 bases, and 3 bases stayed unmatched. The CDR3 length is 15 residues. CDR1 is MRHNA and CDR2 is SNTAGT in the germline V gene.

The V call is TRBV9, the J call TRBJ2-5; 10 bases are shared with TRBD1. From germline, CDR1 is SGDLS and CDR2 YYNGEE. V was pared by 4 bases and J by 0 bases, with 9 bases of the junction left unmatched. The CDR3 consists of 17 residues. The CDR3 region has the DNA TGTGCCAGCAGCCCCCGGACAGGGGGTGGCTACCAAGAGACCCAGTACTTC. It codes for CASSPRTGGGYQETQYF.

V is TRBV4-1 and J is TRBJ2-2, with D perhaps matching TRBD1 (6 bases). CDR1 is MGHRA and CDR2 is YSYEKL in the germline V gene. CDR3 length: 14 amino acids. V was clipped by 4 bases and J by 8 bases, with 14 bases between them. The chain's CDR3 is CASSPQQGTGELFF. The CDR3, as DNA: TGCGCCAGCAGCCCACAACAGGGAACTGGGGAGCTGTTTTTT.

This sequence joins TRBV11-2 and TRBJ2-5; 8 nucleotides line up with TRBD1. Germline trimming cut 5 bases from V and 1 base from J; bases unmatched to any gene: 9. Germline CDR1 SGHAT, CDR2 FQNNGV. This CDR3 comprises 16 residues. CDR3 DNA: TGTGCCAGCAGCCGACTGGACAGGGCCTTCCAAGAGACCCAGTACTTC. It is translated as CASSRLDRAFQETQYF.

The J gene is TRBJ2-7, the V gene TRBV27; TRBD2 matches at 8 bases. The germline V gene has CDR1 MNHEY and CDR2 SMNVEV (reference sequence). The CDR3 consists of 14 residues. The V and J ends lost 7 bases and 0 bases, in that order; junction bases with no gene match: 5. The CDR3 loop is CASTSAGDSYEQYF. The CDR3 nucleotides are TGTGCCAGCACCTCAGCGGGAGACTCCTACGAGCAGTACTTC.

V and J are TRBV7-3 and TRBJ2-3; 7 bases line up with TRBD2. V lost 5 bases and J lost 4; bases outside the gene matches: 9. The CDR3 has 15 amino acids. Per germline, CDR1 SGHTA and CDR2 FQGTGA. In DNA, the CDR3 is TGTGCCAGCAGCAATTATGGGACTAATGCAGATACGCAGTATTTT. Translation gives CASSNYGTNADTQYF.

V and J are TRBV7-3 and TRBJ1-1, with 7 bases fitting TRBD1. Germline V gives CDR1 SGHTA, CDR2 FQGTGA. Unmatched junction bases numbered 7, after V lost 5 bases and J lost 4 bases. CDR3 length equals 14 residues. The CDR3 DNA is TGTGCCAGCAGCCCTTCAGGGGGAGTCACTGAAGCTTTCTTT. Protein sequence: CASSPSGGVTEAFF. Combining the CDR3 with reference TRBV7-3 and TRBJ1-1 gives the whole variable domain GAGVSQTPSNKVTEKGKYVELRCDPISGHTALYWYRQSLGQGPEFLIYFQGTGAADDSGLPNDRFFAVRPEGSVSTLKIQRTERGDSAVYLCASSPSGGVTEAFFGQGTRLTVV.

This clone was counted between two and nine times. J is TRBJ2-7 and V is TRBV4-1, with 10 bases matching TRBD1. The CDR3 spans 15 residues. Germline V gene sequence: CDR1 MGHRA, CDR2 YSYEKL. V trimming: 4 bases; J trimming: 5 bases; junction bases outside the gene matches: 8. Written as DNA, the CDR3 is TGCGCCAGCAGCCTTGACAGGGGGCGCGGGAACGAGCAGTACTTC. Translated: CASSLDRGRGNEQYF.

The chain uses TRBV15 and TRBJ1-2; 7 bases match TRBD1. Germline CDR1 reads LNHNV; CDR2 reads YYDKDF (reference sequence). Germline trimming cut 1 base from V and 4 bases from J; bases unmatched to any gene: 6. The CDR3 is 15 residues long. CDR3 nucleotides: TGTGCCACCAGCAGAGGCGGGACAGCAATCTATGGCTACACCTTC. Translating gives CATSRGGTAIYGYTF. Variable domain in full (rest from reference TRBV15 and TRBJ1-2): DAMVIQNPRYQVTQFGKPVTLSCSQTLNHNVMYWYQQKSSQAPKLLFHYYDKDFNNEADTPDNFQSRRPNTSFCFLDIRSPGLGDTAMYLCATSRGGTAIYGYTFGSGTRLTVV.

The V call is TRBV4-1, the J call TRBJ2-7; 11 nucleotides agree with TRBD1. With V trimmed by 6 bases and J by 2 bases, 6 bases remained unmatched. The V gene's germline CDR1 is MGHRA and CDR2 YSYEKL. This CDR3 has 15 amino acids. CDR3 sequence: CASSQTGQGAYEQYF. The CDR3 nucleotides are TGCGCCAGCAGTCAGACGGGACAGGGGGCCTACGAGCAGTACTTC.

CDR3 region: CASSLNSGEVDEQFF. The CDR3 bases are TGTGCCAGCAGCTTAAATAGCGGGGAGGTGGATGAGCAGTTCTTC. The rearrangement uses TRBV7-6 and TRBJ2-1, with 8 bases matching TRBD2. CDR1 and CDR2 (germline): SGHVS, FNYEAQ. The junction had 8 bases not matched to a gene; V was cut back by 2 bases and J by 8 bases. The length of the CDR3 is 15 residues.

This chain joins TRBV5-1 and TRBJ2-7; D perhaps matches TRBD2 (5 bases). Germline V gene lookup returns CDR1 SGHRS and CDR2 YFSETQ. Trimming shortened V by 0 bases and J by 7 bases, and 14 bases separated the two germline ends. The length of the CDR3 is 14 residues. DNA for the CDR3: TGCGCCAGCAGCTTGGAACCGGGAACGGGAGAGCAGTACTTC. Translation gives CASSLEPGTGEQYF.

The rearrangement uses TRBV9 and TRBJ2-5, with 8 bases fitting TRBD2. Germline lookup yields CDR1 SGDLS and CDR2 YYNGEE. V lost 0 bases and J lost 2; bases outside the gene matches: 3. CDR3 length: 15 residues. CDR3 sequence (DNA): TGTGCCAGCAGCGTAGGGGTAGCGGGGCAAGAGACCCAGTACTTC. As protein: CASSVGVAGQETQYF.

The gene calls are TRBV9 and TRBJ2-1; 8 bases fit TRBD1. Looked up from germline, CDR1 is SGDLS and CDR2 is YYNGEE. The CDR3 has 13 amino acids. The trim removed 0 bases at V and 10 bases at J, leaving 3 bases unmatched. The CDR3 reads CASSVGGQDEQFF. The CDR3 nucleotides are TGTGCCAGCAGCGTAGGGGGACAGGACGAGCAGTTCTTC.

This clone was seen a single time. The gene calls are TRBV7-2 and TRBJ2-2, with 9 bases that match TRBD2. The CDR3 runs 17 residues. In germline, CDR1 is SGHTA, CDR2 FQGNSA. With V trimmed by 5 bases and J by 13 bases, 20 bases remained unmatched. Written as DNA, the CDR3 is TGTGCCAGCAGCCGCCTACTAGGTGGGCGGGAGGGCCTTTGGCTGTTTTTT. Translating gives CASSRLLGGREGLWLFF.

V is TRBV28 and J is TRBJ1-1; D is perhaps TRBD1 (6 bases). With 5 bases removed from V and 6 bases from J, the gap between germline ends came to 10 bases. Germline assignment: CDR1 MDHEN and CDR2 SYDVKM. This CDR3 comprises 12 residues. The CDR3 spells CASSTGHPEAFF. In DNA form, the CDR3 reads TGTGCCAGCAGTACGGGACACCCTGAAGCTTTCTTT.

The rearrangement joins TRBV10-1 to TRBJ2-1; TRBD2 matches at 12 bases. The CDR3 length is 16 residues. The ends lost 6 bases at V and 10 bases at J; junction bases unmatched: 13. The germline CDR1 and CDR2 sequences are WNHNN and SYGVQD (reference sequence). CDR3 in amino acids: CASSASGRAGQGEQFF. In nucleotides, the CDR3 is TGCGCCAGCAGCGCTAGCGGGAGGGCCGGGCAAGGCGAGCAGTTCTTC.

The CDR3 here is CANLDSNQPQHF. The CDR3 DNA reads TGTGCCAACCTCGATAGCAATCAGCCCCAGCATTTT. The rearrangement links TRBV5-3 to TRBJ1-5; D remains unclear. TRBV5-3 is an ORF, with its function uncertain. V lost 9 bases, J lost 0 bases, and 7 bases lay in between. This CDR3 contains 12 residues.

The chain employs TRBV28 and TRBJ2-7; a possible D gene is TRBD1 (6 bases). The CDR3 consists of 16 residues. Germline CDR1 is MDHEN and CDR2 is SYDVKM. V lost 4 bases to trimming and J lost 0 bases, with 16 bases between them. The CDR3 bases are TGTGCCAGCAGTTATGAAAAGGGGGTAGACTCCTACGAGCAGTACTTC. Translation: CASSYEKGVDSYEQYF.

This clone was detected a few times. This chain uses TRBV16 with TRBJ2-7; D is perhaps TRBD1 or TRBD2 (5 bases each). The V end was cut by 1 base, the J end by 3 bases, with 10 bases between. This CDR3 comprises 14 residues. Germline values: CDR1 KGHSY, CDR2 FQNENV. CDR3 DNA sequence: TGTGCCAGCAGCCAATTGGGACCGGTCTACGAGCAGTACTTC. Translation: CASSQLGPVYEQYF.

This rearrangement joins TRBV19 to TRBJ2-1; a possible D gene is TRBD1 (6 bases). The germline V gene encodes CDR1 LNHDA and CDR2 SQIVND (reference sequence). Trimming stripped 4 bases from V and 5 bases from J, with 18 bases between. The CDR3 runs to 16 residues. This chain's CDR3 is CASSTWTANDDNEQFF. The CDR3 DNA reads TGTGCCAGTAGTACATGGACAGCTAACGATGACAATGAGCAGTTCTTC.